This TCR beta chain was found in a study of CD8+ T cells in alopecia areata. General study points: In blood and scalp, many expanded lesional clones persisted during tofacitinib. Researchers report lesional scalp, most notably alopecia totalis/universalis, outstripped normal scalp in clonality. Researchers say the link of baseline CD8+ expansion to response remains uncertain, with one nonresponder.

Extracted RNA was reverse transcribed, and the resulting cDNA served as sequencing template. Only in-frame clones appear in the TCRdb table, and some are missing; sequencing was by immunoSEQ multiplex PCR. The table records 170,000 or so clones, just over 65% of them present only once. In its sample, this clone was seen a few times. What it binds is not known. V lost 6 bases to trimming and J lost 4 bases; unmatched junction nucleotides: 10. Germline lookup yields CDR1 MNHNY and CDR2 SVGAGI (reference sequence). The CDR3 length is 16 residues. Sample treatment: oral pan-JAK inhibitor, 5-10 mg twice daily. Collection of lesional scalp punch biopsies and peripheral blood was performed in alopecia areata patients.

The TCR comes from a human donor with alopecia areata. Sequencing was performed on CD4+ T cells sorted from blood, taken at week 4, from a patient treated with tofacitinib. The J gene is TRBJ2-3, the V gene TRBV6-6; 10 nucleotides match TRBD2. The CDR3 region is CASSPLAGLVPDTQYF. The CDR3, as DNA: TGTGCCAGCAGCCCACTAGCGGGGCTGGTTCCAGATACGCAGTATTTT.